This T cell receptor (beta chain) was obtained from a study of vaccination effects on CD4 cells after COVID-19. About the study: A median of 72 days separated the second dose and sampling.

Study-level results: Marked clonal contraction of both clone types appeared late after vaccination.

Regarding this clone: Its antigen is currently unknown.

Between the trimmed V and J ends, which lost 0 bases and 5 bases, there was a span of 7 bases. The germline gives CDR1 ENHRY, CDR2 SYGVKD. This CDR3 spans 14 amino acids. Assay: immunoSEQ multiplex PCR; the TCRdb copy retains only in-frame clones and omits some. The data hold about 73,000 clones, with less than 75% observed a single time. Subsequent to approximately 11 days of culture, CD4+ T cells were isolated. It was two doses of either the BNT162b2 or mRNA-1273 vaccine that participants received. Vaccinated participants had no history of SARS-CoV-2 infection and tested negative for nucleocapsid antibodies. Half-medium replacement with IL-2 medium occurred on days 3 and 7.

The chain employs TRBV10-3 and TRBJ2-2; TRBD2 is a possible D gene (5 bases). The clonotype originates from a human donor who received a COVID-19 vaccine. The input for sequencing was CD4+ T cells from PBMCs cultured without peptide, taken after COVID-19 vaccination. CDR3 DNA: TGTGCCATCAGTGAGTCGCGAGGGACCGGGGAGCTGTTTTTT. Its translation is CAISESRGTGELFF.